This T cell receptor beta chain was profiled in a study of blood T cell repertoires in COVID-19. The wider study: Both acute and convalescent COVID-19 samples were obtained from the United States, Italy and Spain. The analysed material was cDNA or gDNA that came from T cells, B-cell-depleted T cells, or PBMCs.

Produced via immunoSEQ multiplex PCR; TCRdb's table is partial and in-frame only. There are 70,000 to 85,000 clones in the sample; around 80% occur only once, and around a fifth lies in the top ten. Germline lookup yields CDR1 ENHRY and CDR2 SYGVKD. With 10 bases removed from V and 5 bases from J, the gap between germline ends came to 15 bases. CDR3 length equals 13 residues. The TCR originated in a human donor in a cohort sampled during active COVID-19. The sequenced sample was peripheral blood. V gene TRBV10-3 combines with J gene TRBJ1-5; perhaps TRBD1 as D (5 bases). For the CDR3, the DNA is TGTGCCACGGGGGGGAGCCCTGATCAGCCCCAGCATTTT. The encoded protein is CATGGSPDQPQHF.